This TCR beta chain was sequenced for a study of vaccination effects on CD4 cells after COVID-19. The trim removed 9 bases at V and 0 bases at J, leaving 2 bases unmatched. The CDR3 covers 13 residues. The germline V gene has CDR1 MNHNY and CDR2 SVGAGI (reference sequence). Before any sequencing was done, the ViraFEST assay used viral peptide pools to expand antigen-specific CD4+ T cells. Upon completion of around ten days in culture, CD4+ T cells were isolated. Between March and December 2020, the person had a SARS-CoV-2 infection that PCR confirmed. A few million PBMC per well were cultured with 8.5 to 10 IU/ml IL-2 and roughly 10 ug/ml peptides. Half-medium exchanges with IL-2 medium took place on days 3 and 7. Some clones are missing from TCRdb's copy, which holds only in-frame ones; the method was immunoSEQ multiplex PCR. In the table there are tens of thousands of clones, around 76% of which are singletons.

This clone was seen once. Its antigen is not identified. The sample here was CD4+ T cells from PBMCs cultured with HIV peptides, taken before COVID-19 vaccination. Subset given: HIV-1 Nef peptide pool negative control/reference culture. This TCR was recovered from a human donor who had a prior SARS-CoV-2 infection. V gene TRBV6-6 combines with J gene TRBJ2-3; TRBD2 agrees at 8 bases. The DNA of the CDR3 is TGTGCCAGTCGGACTAGCAGCACAGATACGCAGTATTTT. Amino acid sequence: CASRTSSTDTQYF.